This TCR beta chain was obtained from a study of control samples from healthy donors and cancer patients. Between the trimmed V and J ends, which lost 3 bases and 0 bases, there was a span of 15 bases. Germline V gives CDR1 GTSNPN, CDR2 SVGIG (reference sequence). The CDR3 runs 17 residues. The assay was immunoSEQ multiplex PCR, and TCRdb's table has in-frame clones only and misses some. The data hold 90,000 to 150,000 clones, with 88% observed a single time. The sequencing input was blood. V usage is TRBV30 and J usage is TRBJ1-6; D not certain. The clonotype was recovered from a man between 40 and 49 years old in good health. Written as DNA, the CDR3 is TGTGCCTGGAGAGATACCCTGGGGAGCTCCTATAATTCACCCCTCCACTTT. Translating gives CAWRDTLGSSYNSPLHF.